The source of this T cell receptor (beta chain) is a study of T cell changes during pregnancy in multiple sclerosis. Only in-frame clones appear in the TCRdb table, and some are missing; sequencing was by immunoSEQ multiplex PCR. The data contain 55,000 to 85,000 clones, approximately 94% of them singletons. The TCR originated in a female donor with multiple sclerosis, enrolled in a pregnancy study. The sample in question was peripheral blood, obtained in the third trimester of pregnancy.

The CDR3 nucleotides read TGCAGCGCTTTGGGTTCTAGCGGGGCCAGGGGTGAGCAGTTCTTC. This translates into CSALGSSGARGEQFF. The chain carries TRBV29-1 and TRBJ2-1; TRBD2 matches at 9 bases. Germline V lookup: CDR1 SQVTM, CDR2 ANQGSEA. CDR3 length equals 15 residues. The J segment lost 9 bases and the V segment lost 7 bases, leaving 16 bases of the junction unmatched.